One and the same sample provided the 14 T cell receptor beta chains below, sequenced in a study of PD-L1 blockade in urothelial cancer. Sequencing used immunoSEQ multiplex PCR; TCRdb keeps in-frame clones, though not all of them. The repertoire includes about 100,000 clones, 91% of them detected once, and 0.75% to 0.95% sits in the top ten. The sample in question was PBMCs, obtained around atezolizumab (anti-PD-L1) treatment. All receptors come from an elderly woman with urothelial cancer.

The chain couples TRBV7-2 to TRBJ2-7, with TRBD1 matching over 9 bases. The CDR3 has 16 residues. Germline assignment: CDR1 SGHTA and CDR2 FQGNSA. Germline trimming cut 1 base from V and 6 bases from J; bases unmatched to any gene: 10. CDR3 bases: TGTGCCAGCAGCTTAGGGCTAGGGGGACAGGGCGTCGAGCAGTACTTC. As protein: CASSLGLGGQGVEQYF.

The genes are TRBV2 and TRBJ2-7; the D gene is possibly TRBD1 (5 bases). With 0 bases removed from V and 0 bases from J, the gap between germline ends came to 12 bases. Germline loops: CDR1 SNHLY, CDR2 FYNNEI. This CDR3 is 16 amino acids long. CDR3 amino acids: CASSEAVGAISYEQYF. The CDR3 coding sequence is TGTGCCAGCAGTGAAGCCGTAGGGGCGATCTCCTACGAGCAGTACTTC.

CDR3 in amino acids: CASSRQGSTEAFF. CDR3 in DNA: TGTGCCAGCAGTCGACAGGGGAGTACTGAAGCTTTCTTT. The J gene is TRBJ1-1, the V gene TRBV6-4, with 8 bases lining up with TRBD1. The CDR3 covers 13 residues. J lost 5 bases, V lost 5 bases, and 4 bases had no gene match. CDR1 is MRHNA, CDR2 SNTAGT, per germline.

This clone appeared a single time. The chain is built from TRBV15 and TRBJ1-1, with 8 positions matching TRBD1. Germline assignment: CDR1 LNHNV and CDR2 YYDKDF (reference sequence). The junction had 20 bases not matched to a gene; V was cut back by 2 bases and J by 6 bases. CDR3 length equals 19 residues. CDR3 sequence reads: CATSRRAGGRKYLTAEAFF. CDR3 in DNA: TGTGCCACCAGCAGACGCGCAGGGGGCAGGAAGTACCTCACTGCTGAAGCTTTCTTT. Using reference TRBV15 and TRBJ1-1 for the parts outside the CDR3, the full variable domain is DAMVIQNPRYQVTQFGKPVTLSCSQTLNHNVMYWYQQKSSQAPKLLFHYYDKDFNNEADTPDNFQSRRPNTSFCFLDIRSPGLGDTAMYLCATSRRAGGRKYLTAEAFFGQGTRLTVV.

The rearrangement uses TRBV18 and TRBJ2-1; the D gene is possibly TRBD2 (5 bases). Germline CDR1 reads KGHSH; CDR2 reads LQKENI. The CDR3 runs 13 residues. V was cut by 3 bases and J by 7 bases, with 10 bases left in between. The CDR3 protein is CASSPGWENEQFF. For the CDR3, the DNA is TGTGCCAGCTCACCTGGGTGGGAGAATGAGCAGTTCTTC.

CDR3 amino acids: CASSLGTVTYNEQFF. The CDR3 DNA is TGTGCCAGCAGCCTCGGGACAGTAACCTACAATGAGCAGTTCTTC. The rearrangement uses TRBV7-3 and TRBJ2-1; 7 nucleotides align to TRBD1. CDR1 and CDR2 from the germline V gene are SGHTA and FQGTGA. V shed 5 bases, J shed 2 bases, and the junction held 6 bases outside the gene matches. The CDR3 totals 15 residues.

The chain links TRBV15 to TRBJ2-1, with 8 bases fitting TRBD2. The CDR3 runs 13 residues. Germline V gene lookup returns CDR1 LNHNV and CDR2 YYDKDF (reference sequence). Unmatched junction bases numbered 5, after V lost 0 bases and J lost 13 bases. The CDR3 loop reads CATSRDGAGGQFF. The CDR3 nucleotides are TGTGCCACCAGCAGAGATGGGGCGGGAGGCCAGTTCTTC.

The genes are TRBV5-1 and TRBJ2-5, with 11 positions matching TRBD2. CDR3 length: 15 amino acids. The germline CDR1 and CDR2 sequences are SGHRS and YFSETQ. Trimming removed 0 bases from V and 4 bases from J; junction bases left unmatched: 2. CDR3 residues: CASSLASGRIETQYF. The CDR3 DNA reads TGCGCCAGCAGCTTGGCTAGCGGGAGGATAGAGACCCAGTACTTC.

The V gene is TRBV11-2, the J gene TRBJ2-1; 7 nucleotides line up with TRBD1. J lost 9 bases, V lost 5 bases, and 7 bases had no gene match. This CDR3 has 13 residues. Germline V gene lookup returns CDR1 SGHAT and CDR2 FQNNGV. The CDR3, as DNA: TGTGCCAGCAGCCCATCGACAGGGACTGAGCAGTTCTTC. Translated, it gives CASSPSTGTEQFF.

The chain is built from TRBV7-3 and TRBJ2-1, with 7 positions matching TRBD2. V shed 0 bases, J shed 5 bases, and the junction held 7 bases outside the gene matches. CDR3 length equals 16 residues. CDR1 and CDR2 (germline): SGHTA, FQGTGA. The CDR3 loop reads CASSLTPAGVDNEQFF. The DNA of the CDR3 is TGTGCCAGCAGCTTAACTCCTGCGGGAGTAGACAATGAGCAGTTCTTC.

This clone was seen only a few times. The chain links TRBV10-3 to TRBJ2-1; D remains unclear. The germline V gene has CDR1 ENHRY and CDR2 SYGVKD. V was pared by 11 bases and J by 4 bases, with 12 bases between. This CDR3 spans 12 amino acids. In nucleotides, the CDR3 is TGTGCCTCACAAGAGGTTTACAATGAGCAGTTCTTC. Encoded protein: CASQEVYNEQFF.

The rearrangement uses TRBV6-1 and TRBJ1-1, with D possibly matching TRBD1 (5 bases). Germline CDR1 reads MNHNS; CDR2 reads SASEGT. V lost 6 bases and J 8 bases, leaving 13 bases between the germline ends. This CDR3 region has 12 residues. CDR3 DNA: TGTGCCAGCAGCGTTGACAGTTTCGAAGCTTTCTTT. The encoded protein is CASSVDSFEAFF.

The chain's CDR3 is CAISERGSGELFF. DNA of the CDR3: TGTGCCATCAGTGAAAGAGGAAGCGGGGAGCTGTTTTTT. V usage is TRBV10-3 and J usage is TRBJ2-2; no definite D call. The V and J ends lost 3 bases and 7 bases respectively, with 9 bases between them. Germline CDR1 ENHRY, CDR2 SYGVKD. The CDR3 has 13 residues.

This sequence joins TRBV5-5 and TRBJ2-1; weak D call: TRBD1 (6 bases). V shed 0 bases and J shed 9 bases, with 16 bases lying between them. CDR1 SGHKS and CDR2 YYEKEE come from the germline V gene (reference sequence). CDR3 size: 15 residues. CDR3 loop: CASSLGTVRTGEQFF. The CDR3 DNA sequence: TGTGCCAGCAGCTTGGGGACAGTGAGAACAGGTGAGCAGTTCTTC.